This TCR beta chain was retrieved from a study of blood T cells in healthy people across ages. Overall study findings and caveats: Age advanced and TCR beta diversity per million T cells fell, roughly linearly.

A word on this clonotype: As yet, its antigen is unknown.

Next came a second PCR, run for about 6 to 11 cycles, which used a sample-barcoded 5' primer along with a J-beta primer mix. Researchers report that a template-switch adaptor with 12 random nucleotides tagged each cDNA molecule. TCRdb used MiXCR to reprocess the 5' RACE reads, holding one entry per CDR3 protein. The table has about 1.8 million distinct CDR3 sequences, roughly 52% seen once. CDR3 size: 17 residues. Germline CDR1 and CDR2: SGDLS and YYNGEE. Healthy Caucasian individuals from Russia aged about 6 to 95 served as donors. Isolation per sample recovered at least 7 million PBMCs. The clonotype originates from a woman aged 40 to 50 in good health. Input material: blood. This chain connects TRBV9 to TRBJ2-7; 7 nucleotides line up with TRBD2. The DNA end lines up better with TRBJ2-5; the J call may be wrong. CDR3 DNA sequence: TGTGCCAGCAGCCCGACCCGGGGGAGGGGTGGATCAGAGACCCAGTACTTC. As protein: CASSPTRGRGGSETQYF.